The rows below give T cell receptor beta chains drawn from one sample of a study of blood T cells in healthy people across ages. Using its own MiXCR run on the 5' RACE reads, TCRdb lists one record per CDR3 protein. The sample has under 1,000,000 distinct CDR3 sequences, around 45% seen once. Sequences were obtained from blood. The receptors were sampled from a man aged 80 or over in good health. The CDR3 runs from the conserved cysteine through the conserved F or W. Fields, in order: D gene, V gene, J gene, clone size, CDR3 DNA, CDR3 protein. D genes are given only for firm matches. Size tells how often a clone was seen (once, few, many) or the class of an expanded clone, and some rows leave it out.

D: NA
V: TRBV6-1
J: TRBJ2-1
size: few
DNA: TGTGCCAGCAGCTCGAACACGAATGAGCAGTTCTTC
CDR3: CASSSNTNEQFF

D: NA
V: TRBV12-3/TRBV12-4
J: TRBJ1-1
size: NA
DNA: TGTGCCAGCAGTGCCGGTGGGGGCAGTGAAGCTTTCTTT
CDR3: CASSAGGGSEAFF

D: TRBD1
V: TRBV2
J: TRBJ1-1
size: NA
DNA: TGTGCCAGCAGTGGCTACAGGGGGACTGAAGCTTTCTTT
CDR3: CASSGYRGTEAFF

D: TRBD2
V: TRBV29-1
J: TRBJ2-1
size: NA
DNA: TGCAGCGTTAAGGGGACTAGCACCAATGAGCAGTTCTTC
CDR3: CSVKGTSTNEQFF

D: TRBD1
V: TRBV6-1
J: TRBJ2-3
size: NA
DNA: TGTGCCAGCGCCAAACAGGGGGCGCAAGGCACAGATACGCAGTATTTT
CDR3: CASAKQGAQGTDTQYF

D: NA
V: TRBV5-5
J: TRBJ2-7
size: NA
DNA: TGTGCCGGCAGCTTGGCGGGACAGACCTACGAGCAGTACTTC
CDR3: CAGSLAGQTYEQYF

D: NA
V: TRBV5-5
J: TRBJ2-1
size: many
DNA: TGTGCCAGCAGCGTACCCAGGTACAATGAGCAGTTCTTC
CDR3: CASSVPRYNEQFF

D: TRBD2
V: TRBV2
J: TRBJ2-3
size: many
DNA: TGTGCCAGCAGTGAAGCTCCTAGCGGGAGCGGGACAGATACGCAGTATTTT
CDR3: CASSEAPSGSGTDTQYF

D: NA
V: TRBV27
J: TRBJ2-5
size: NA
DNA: TGTGCCAGCAGTTTGGCGAGGCCGGCGGAGACCCAGTACTTC
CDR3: CASSLARPAETQYF

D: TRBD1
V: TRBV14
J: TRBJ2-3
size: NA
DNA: TGTGCCAGCAGCCGACCCATCACAGGGGGAGATACGCAGTATTTT
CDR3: CASSRPITGGDTQYF

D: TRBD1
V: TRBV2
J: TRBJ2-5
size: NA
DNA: TGTGCCAGCAGTGGGGACAGGGGGCGAGGGGAGACCCAGTACTTC
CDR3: CASSGDRGRGETQYF

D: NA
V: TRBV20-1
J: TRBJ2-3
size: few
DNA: TGCAGTGCTAGAGGCCGGGGGATCACAGATACGCAGTATTTT
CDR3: CSARGRGITDTQYF

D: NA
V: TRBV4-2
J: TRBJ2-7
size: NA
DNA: TGTGCCAGCAGCCAAGACTACAGGGAATACGAGCAGTACTTC
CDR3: CASSQDYREYEQYF

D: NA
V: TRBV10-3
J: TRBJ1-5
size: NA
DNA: TGTGCCATCAGAGATTATAGCAATCAGCCCCAGCATTTT
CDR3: CAIRDYSNQPQHF

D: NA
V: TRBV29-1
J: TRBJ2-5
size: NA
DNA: TGCAGCGTTGAACACCCCCTGGGGGCCGGGACCCAGTACTTC
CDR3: CSVEHPLGAGTQYF

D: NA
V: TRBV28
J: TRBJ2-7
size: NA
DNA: TGTGCCAGCAGTTCGGGAGCGCAGTACTTC
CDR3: CASSSGAQYF

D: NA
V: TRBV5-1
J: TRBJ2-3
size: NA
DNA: TGCGCCAGCAGCCGGGACAAGACTTCAGATACGCAGTATTTT
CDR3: CASSRDKTSDTQYF

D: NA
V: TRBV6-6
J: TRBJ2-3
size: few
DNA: TGTGCCAGCAGCAAAGATCCGGGAGCCGGGGCAGATACGCAGTATTTT
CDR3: CASSKDPGAGADTQYF

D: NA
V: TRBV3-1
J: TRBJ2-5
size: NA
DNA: TGTGCCAGCAGCCACGGGGGCTCGGAGACCCAGTACTTC
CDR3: CASSHGGSETQYF

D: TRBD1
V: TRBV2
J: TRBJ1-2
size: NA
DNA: TGTGCCAGCAGGGGGACAGGGGTGGACTATGGCTACACCTTC
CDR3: CASRGTGVDYGYTF

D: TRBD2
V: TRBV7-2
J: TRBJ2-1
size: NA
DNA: TGTGCCAGCAGCTTTACTAGCGGGGGGTTTTACAATGAGCAGTTCTTC
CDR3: CASSFTSGGFYNEQFF

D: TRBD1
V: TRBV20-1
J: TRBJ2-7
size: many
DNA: TGCAGTGTTAAGGACAGGGCGCAGCAGTACTTC
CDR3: CSVKDRAQQYF

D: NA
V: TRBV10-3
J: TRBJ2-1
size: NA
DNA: TGTGCCATCAGTGAGACCTTCAGCGACAATGAGCAGTTCTTC
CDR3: CAISETFSDNEQFF

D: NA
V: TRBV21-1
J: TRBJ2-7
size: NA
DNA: TGTGCCAGCAGCAAAACGGTGTCCGTGCAGTACTTC
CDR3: CASSKTVSVQYF

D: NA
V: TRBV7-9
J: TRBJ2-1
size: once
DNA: TGTGCCAGCAGCTTTAACGGTCCTGTGGATGAGCAGTTCTTC
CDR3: CASSFNGPVDEQFF

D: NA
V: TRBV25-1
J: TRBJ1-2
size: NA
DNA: TGTGCCAGCAGTGAATCCGGGACACCCAACTATGGCTACACCTTC
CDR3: CASSESGTPNYGYTF

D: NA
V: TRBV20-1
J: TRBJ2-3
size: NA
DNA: TGCAGTGCTGTTACGTACCAAGGGGATACGCAGTATTTT
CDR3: CSAVTYQGDTQYF

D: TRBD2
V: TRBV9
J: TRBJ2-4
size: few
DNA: TGTGCCAGCAGCGTTGAGGGAGGGCCCGGGAACATTCAGTACTTC
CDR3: CASSVEGGPGNIQYF

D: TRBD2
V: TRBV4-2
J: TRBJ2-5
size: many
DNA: TGTGCCAGCAGCCAGGACGCTAGCGGCCAAGAGACCCAGTACTTC
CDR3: CASSQDASGQETQYF

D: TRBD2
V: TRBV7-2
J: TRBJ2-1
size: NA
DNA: TGTGCCAGCAGCTTAGCGCTACTAGCGGGATACTGGCAGTTCTTC
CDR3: CASSLALLAGYWQFF

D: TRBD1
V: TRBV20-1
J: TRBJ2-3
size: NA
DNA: TGCAGTGCTTGGGACAGAAACACAGATACGCAGTATTTT
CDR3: CSAWDRNTDTQYF

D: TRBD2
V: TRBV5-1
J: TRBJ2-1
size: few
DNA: TGCGCCAGCAGCCCTACTAGCGGTGGCAATGAGCAGTTCTTC
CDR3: CASSPTSGGNEQFF

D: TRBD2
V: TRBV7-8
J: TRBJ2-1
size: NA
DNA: TGTGCCAGCAGCTTCGGGGGACTATCCTACAATGAGCAGTTCTTC
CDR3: CASSFGGLSYNEQFF

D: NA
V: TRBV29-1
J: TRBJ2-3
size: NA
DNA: TGCAGCGTTGACAGGACCCAAACAGATACGCAGTATTTT
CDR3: CSVDRTQTDTQYF

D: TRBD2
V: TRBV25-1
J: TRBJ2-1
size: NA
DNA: TGTGCCAGCAGTGAAGGGACTAGCGGGATGGATGAGCAGTTCTTC
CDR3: CASSEGTSGMDEQFF

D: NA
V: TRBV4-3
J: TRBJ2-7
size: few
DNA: TGCGCCAGCAGCCGTGGACAAAACTCCTACGAGCAGTACTTC
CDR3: CASSRGQNSYEQYF

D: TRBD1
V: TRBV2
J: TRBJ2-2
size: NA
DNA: TGTGCCAGCAGCCCGGGACAGCCGCCTGCCGGGGAGCTGTTTTTT
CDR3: CASSPGQPPAGELFF

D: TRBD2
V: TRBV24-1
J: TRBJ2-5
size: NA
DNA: TGTGCCACCAGTGATTCCGGGACTAGCGGGTACCAAGAGACCCAGTACTTC
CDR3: CATSDSGTSGYQETQYF

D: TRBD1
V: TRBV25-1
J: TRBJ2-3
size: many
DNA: TGTGCCAGCAGTGATTATTGGGGACAGGGGGCTGTTCAGCACGGTACGCAGTATTTT
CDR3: CASSDYWGQGAVQHGTQYF

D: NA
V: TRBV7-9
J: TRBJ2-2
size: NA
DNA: TGTGCCAGCAGCGCGTGGGTCACCGGGGAGCTGTTTTTT
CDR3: CASSAWVTGELFF

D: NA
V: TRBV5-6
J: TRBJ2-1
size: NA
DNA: TGTGCCAGCAGCTTGGCCGGTCTAGCCGGTGAGCAGTTCTTC
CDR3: CASSLAGLAGEQFF

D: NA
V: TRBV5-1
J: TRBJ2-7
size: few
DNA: TGCGCCAGCAGCGTCTCTGACACAGCCCTTCCCTACGAGCAGTACTTC
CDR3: CASSVSDTALPYEQYF

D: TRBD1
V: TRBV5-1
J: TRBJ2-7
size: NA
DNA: TGCGCCAGCAGCGCGACAGGGGCCTACGAGCAGTACTTC
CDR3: CASSATGAYEQYF

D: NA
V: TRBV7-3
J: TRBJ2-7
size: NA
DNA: TGTGCCAGCAGCCCCAACGTCAGGGGTCCCCGCTTAACCACCTACGAGCAGTACTTC
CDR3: CASSPNVRGPRLTTYEQYF

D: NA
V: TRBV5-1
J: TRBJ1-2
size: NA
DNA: TGCGCCAGCAGCTTGGGTGCTCAACAAACAGGGAATTATGGCTACACCTTC
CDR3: CASSLGAQQTGNYGYTF

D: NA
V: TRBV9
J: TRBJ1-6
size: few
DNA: TGTGCCAGCAGCGTCAGCTGGGGGGAGAGACCCCTCCACTTT
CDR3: CASSVSWGERPLHF

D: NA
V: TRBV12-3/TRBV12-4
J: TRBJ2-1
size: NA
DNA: TGTGCCAGCAGACAGGGCTCAATCTACAATGAGCAGTTCTTC
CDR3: CASRQGSIYNEQFF

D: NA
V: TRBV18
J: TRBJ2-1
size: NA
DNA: TGTGCCAGCTCACTCAGGGTGGCGGAACCCTACAATGAGCAGTTCTTC
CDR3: CASSLRVAEPYNEQFF

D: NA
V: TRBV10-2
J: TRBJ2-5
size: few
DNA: TGCGCCAGCAGCCGTACCAGGCAAGAGACCCAGTACTTC
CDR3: CASSRTRQETQYF

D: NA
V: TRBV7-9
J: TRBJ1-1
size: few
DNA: TGTGCCAGCAGCTTTGTGGTGACTGAAGCTTTCTTT
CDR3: CASSFVVTEAFF

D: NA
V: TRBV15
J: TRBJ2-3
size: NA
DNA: TGTGCCACCAGCATCCCGAGTGGGGACCGCACAGATACGCAGTATTTT
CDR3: CATSIPSGDRTDTQYF

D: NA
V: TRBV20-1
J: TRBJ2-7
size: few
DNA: TGCAGTGCGCAGAGGTCAGGGCCTTCGCCGGAGCAGTACTTC
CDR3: CSAQRSGPSPEQYF

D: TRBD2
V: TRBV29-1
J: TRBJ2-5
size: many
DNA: TGCAGCGCTGGACTAGCGGGGACCCAAGAGACCCAGTACTTC
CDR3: CSAGLAGTQETQYF

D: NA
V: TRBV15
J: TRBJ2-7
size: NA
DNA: TGTGCCACCAGCCTTGTTGATGCCTACGAGCAGTACTTC
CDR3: CATSLVDAYEQYF

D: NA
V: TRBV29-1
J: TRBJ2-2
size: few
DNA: TGCAGCTATTCCAGTACGAACACCGGGGAGCTGTTTTTT
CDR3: CSYSSTNTGELFF

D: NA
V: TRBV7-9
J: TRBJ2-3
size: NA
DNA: TGTGCCAGCAGCTTATGGGAGGATGGCGCAGATACGCAGTATTTT
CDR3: CASSLWEDGADTQYF

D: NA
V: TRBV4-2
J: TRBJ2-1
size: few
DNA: TGTGCCAGCAGCCAAGATAGGGCTAGAGAATACAATGAGCAGTTCTTC
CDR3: CASSQDRAREYNEQFF

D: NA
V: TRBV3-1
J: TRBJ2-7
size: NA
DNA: TGTGCCAGCAGCCCAGGGTGGGGTGAGCAGTACTTC
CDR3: CASSPGWGEQYF